This T cell receptor (beta chain) appears in the sequencing data of a study of blood T cell repertoires in COVID-19. The repertoire was sequenced with immunoSEQ multiplex PCR; TCRdb's copy has only in-frame clones and lacks some. The profile shows around 100,000 clones, 65% to 85% of them singletons. Per the germline V gene, CDR1 is WNHNN and CDR2 is SYGVQD (reference sequence). The CDR3 is 17 residues long. V was pared by 1 base and J by 0 bases, with 13 bases between. This TCR was sampled from a woman in her sixties or seventies with acute or convalescent COVID-19. The chain is built from TRBV10-1 and TRBJ2-1; maybe TRBD1 (5 bases). The sequenced material came from peripheral blood. CDR3 sequence: CASSECRRDLSYNEQFF. The CDR3 DNA sequence: TGCGCCAGCAGTGAGTGTCGCAGGGATCTCTCCTACAATGAGCAGTTCTTC.